This T cell receptor beta chain is from a study of blood T cells in healthy people across ages. Each donor gave 9.5 to 10 milliliters of peripheral blood. Trimming pared 1 base from V and 5 bases from J, leaving 9 bases between. The CDR3 has 14 amino acids. Germline-derived CDR1 and CDR2 are SGHTA and FQGNSA. Sample-barcoded 5' priming and a J-beta primer mix drove a second PCR of 7 to 11 cycles. Each CDR3 protein gets one entry after TCRdb re-called the 5' RACE reads with MiXCR. The data show 650,000 to 950,000 distinct CDR3 sequences, 44% seen once. The sequencing input was blood. The rearrangement joins TRBV7-2 to TRBJ1-5; tentatively, D is TRBD1 (5 bases). The sequence was collected from a man aged 60-69 years in good health. CDR3 amino acids: CASSLGGDHQPQHF. CDR3 in DNA: TGTGCCAGCAGCTTAGGGGGGGACCATCAGCCCCAGCATTTT.